This T cell receptor beta chain emerged from a study of blood T cells in healthy people across ages. Study information: Per every two T cells, about one barcoded beta molecule was captured by template switching.

PCR was performed a second time for roughly 6 to 12 cycles using a sample-barcoded 5' primer and a J-beta primer mix. MiXCR, applied by TCRdb to the 5' RACE reads, yields one record per CDR3 protein. The data contain about 1 million distinct CDR3 sequences, over 35% of them singletons. In this sample, this clonotype turned up a few times. The V and J ends lost 7 bases and 5 bases respectively, with 11 bases between them. This CDR3 spans 12 amino acids. Germline V lookup: CDR1 MDHEN, CDR2 SYDVKM. The chain recombines TRBV28 with TRBJ2-5; D may be TRBD1 or TRBD2 (5 bases each). Sequencing was performed on blood. This receptor was identified in a woman aged 55-70 years in good health. For the CDR3, the DNA is TGTGCCAGCAAAACCGGGGCCGAGACCCAGTACTTC. It translates to CASKTGAETQYF.